These 14 T cell receptor beta chains were sequenced from one sample in a study of OX40 agonist ivuxolimab in advanced cancers. Profiling relied on immunoSEQ multiplex PCR, and the TCRdb table lists in-frame clones only, not all of them. The sample shows more than 70,000 clones, 86% of them seen only once. This specimen was CD4+ or CD8+ T cells sorted from blood, taken in a trial of the OX40 agonist ivuxolimab. The source is an adult with an advanced solid tumor such as melanoma, head and neck, liver or kidney cancer.

V gene TRBV7-9 combines with J gene TRBJ1-1; D is uncertain. The CDR3 is made up of 13 amino acids. CDR1 is SEHNR, CDR2 FQNEAQ, per germline (reference sequence). Trimming left V 5 bases short and J 4 bases short, with 11 bases between. CDR3 DNA: TGTGCCAGCAGCCCAACTCAGAGCACTGAAGCTTTCTTT. Residues: CASSPTQSTEAFF.

This chain links TRBV7-9 with TRBJ1-1; TRBD1 might be the D (5 bases). Trimming shortened V by 1 base and J by 10 bases, and 10 bases separated the two germline ends. This CDR3 is 12 amino acids long. In germline, CDR1 is SEHNR, CDR2 FQNEAQ (reference sequence). DNA of the CDR3: TGTGCCAGCAGCTTAGATGGGGCTTTAGCTTTCTTT. Translated: CASSLDGALAFF.

The V and J genes are TRBV4-3 and TRBJ2-3; the D is unclear. V gave up 4 bases and J gave up 1 base, with 15 bases separating them. CDR3 size: 16 residues. Germline assignment: CDR1 LGHNA and CDR2 YSLEER. The DNA for the CDR3 is TGCGCCAGCAGCCCTACTGAGAGCTTCCGCACAGATACGCAGTATTTT. Protein sequence: CASSPTESFRTDTQYF.

This chain uses TRBV29-1 with TRBJ1-1; D uncertain. V gave up 2 bases and J gave up 1 base, with 8 bases separating them. Germline V gene data show CDR1 as SQVTM and CDR2 as ANQGSEA. This CDR3 contains 13 residues. The CDR3 protein is CSVEPMTNTEAFF. The CDR3 DNA is TGCAGCGTTGAACCGATGACGAACACTGAAGCTTTCTTT.

The chain employs TRBV7-9 and TRBJ2-7; 10 nucleotides align to TRBD1. The CDR3 extends over 15 amino acids. CDR1 and CDR2 (germline): SEHNR, FQNEAQ (reference sequence). With 5 bases clipped from V and 5 bases from J, the junction kept 9 bases outside the gene matches. Written as DNA, the CDR3 is TGTGCCAGCAGCCTATCCGGGGACAGGGGAGACGAGCAGTACTTC. Translation gives CASSLSGDRGDEQYF.

The gene calls are TRBV4-2 and TRBJ1-4; D ambiguous. Trimming took off 0 bases at V and 0 bases at J, with 8 bases between the two ends. Per germline, CDR1 LGHNA and CDR2 YNFKEQ. This CDR3 has 16 residues. The CDR3, as DNA: TGTGCCAGCAGCCAAGAACCGAGTTCAACTAATGAAAAACTGTTTTTT. It translates to CASSQEPSSTNEKLFF.

The V and J genes are TRBV6-4 and TRBJ2-3, with D possibly being TRBD1 (5 bases). The CDR3 is 13 amino acids. Germline V CDR1 and CDR2: MRHNA, SNTAGT. The V end lost 5 bases, the J end lost 1 base, and 7 bases lay between the germline ends. CDR3: CASSMTGTDTQYF. CDR3 nucleotide sequence: TGTGCCAGCAGTATGACAGGCACAGATACGCAGTATTTT.

The V call is TRBV14, the J call TRBJ1-2; a weak D match, TRBD1 (6 bases). This CDR3 has 14 residues. Deletions cut 2 bases from V and 2 bases from J, with 9 bases between. CDR1 and CDR2 (germline): SGHDN, FVKESK. CDR3 loop: CASSQFTGNYGYTF. The CDR3 nucleotides are TGTGCCAGCAGCCAATTCACAGGGAACTATGGCTACACCTTC. The variable domain in full, with the rest retrieved from reference TRBV14 and TRBJ1-2, is EAGVTQFPSHSVIEKGQTVTLRCDPISGHDNLYWYRRVMGKEIKFLLHFVKESKQDESGMPNNRFLAERTGGTYSTLKVQPAELEDSGVYFCASSQFTGNYGYTFGSGTRLTVV.

The chain couples TRBV6-5 to TRBJ1-6, with D possibly TRBD1 on 6 matching bases. CDR1 and CDR2 (germline): MNHEY, SVGAGI. The V end was cut by 2 bases, the J end by 8 bases, with 10 bases between. The CDR3 runs 14 residues. CDR3 nucleotide sequence: TGTGCCAGCAGTTACAAGGGGGAAGATTCACCCCTCCACTTT. Translated: CASSYKGEDSPLHF.

This chain uses TRBV2 with TRBJ1-5; D remains unclear. The CDR3 is made up of 16 amino acids. V was pared by 2 bases and J by 7 bases, with 18 bases between. The germline CDR1 and CDR2 sequences are SNHLY and FYNNEI. The CDR3 DNA follows: TGTGCCAGCAGTGAAACGGGCGCTTGGGGTAACCAGCCCCAGCATTTT. Translated, it gives CASSETGAWGNQPQHF.

This chain's CDR3 is CSVDAGNTEAFF. The DNA for the CDR3 is TGCAGCGTTGATGCGGGGAACACTGAAGCTTTCTTT. The chain links TRBV29-1 to TRBJ1-1, with D unclear. V gave up 3 bases and J gave up 1 base, with 6 bases separating them. The CDR3 is 12 residues long. The germline V gene encodes CDR1 SQVTM and CDR2 ANQGSEA.

The chain couples TRBV7-9 to TRBJ1-1; D is ambiguous. This CDR3 is 15 amino acids long. The germline gives CDR1 SEHNR, CDR2 FQNEAQ (reference sequence). With 3 bases removed from V and 0 bases from J, the gap between germline ends came to 11 bases. In DNA form, the CDR3 reads TGTGCCAGCAGCTTTCCCAGAACCCTGAACACTGAAGCTTTCTTT. Amino acid sequence: CASSFPRTLNTEAFF.

Only one count was recorded for this clone. The chain couples TRBV6-1 to TRBJ1-6, with D unresolved. Germline V gene lookup returns CDR1 MNHNS and CDR2 SASEGT. V shed 3 bases and J shed 5 bases, with 11 bases lying between them. The CDR3 has 15 residues. CDR3 residues: CASSDLGGNNSPLHF. CDR3 bases: TGTGCCAGCAGTGACCTGGGAGGGAATAATTCACCCCTCCACTTT.

This rearrangement joins TRBV9 to TRBJ1-3, with D maybe TRBD1 (5 bases). Germline V lookup: CDR1 SGDLS, CDR2 YYNGEE. There are 17 residues in the CDR3. The V end lost 3 bases, the J end lost 0 bases, and 16 bases lay between the germline ends. The CDR3 is CASSASVGPLSGNTIYF. CDR3 coding DNA: TGTGCCAGCAGCGCCTCCGTGGGGCCGCTCTCTGGAAACACCATATATTTT.